What follows is one T cell receptor beta chain and its context. The target antigen is unknown. immunoSEQ v3.0 was run at survey level. Data came from immunoSEQ multiplex PCR; TCRdb stores just in-frame clones and leaves some out. The table lists fewer than 35,000 clones, approximately 78% of them singletons. The data are from a study of long-term antiretroviral therapy in people with HIV. Broader study findings: Transplant donor controls retained higher diversity, though diversity increased after ART.

Germline CDR1 reads SGDLS; CDR2 reads YYNGEE. The germline V and J ends were trimmed by 3 bases and 4 bases, with 16 bases remaining between them. There are 15 residues in the CDR3. Each participant with HIV received care in the United States. Sample: unsorted PBMCs, taken 2.9 years after starting antiretroviral therapy. The J gene is TRBJ2-5, the V gene TRBV9, with D perhaps TRBD1 (8 bases). This clonotype was obtained from a man aged 50 or older with HIV. Here the CDR3 DNA reads TGTGCCAGCAGCGCAAACAGGGGGGGAACAGAGACCCAGTACTTC. This translates into CASSANRGGTETQYF.